This T cell receptor (beta chain) came from a study of OX40 agonist ivuxolimab in advanced cancers. The V and J ends lost 6 bases and 9 bases respectively, with 14 bases between them. This CDR3 is built from 11 residues. Looked up from germline, CDR1 is SQVTM and CDR2 is ANQGSEA. The method was immunoSEQ multiplex PCR; TCRdb's version includes in-frame clones alone and lacks a portion of them. The table lists tens of thousands of clones, approximately 89% of them singletons, with more than 0.15% in the top ten. This clonotype was sampled from an adult with an advanced solid tumor such as melanoma, head and neck, liver or kidney cancer. This chain uses TRBV29-1 with TRBJ1-2; perhaps TRBD1 as D (5 bases). The specimen was CD4+ or CD8+ T cells sorted from blood, collected in a trial of the OX40 agonist ivuxolimab. The CDR3 loop reads CSVGTRQSYTF. The CDR3, as DNA: TGCAGCGTAGGTACAAGACAGAGCTACACCTTC. The full variable domain, in which reference TRBV29-1 and TRBJ1-2 provide the parts outside the CDR3, is SAVISQKPSRDICQRGTSLTIQCQVDSQVTMMFWYRQQPGQSLTLIATANQGSEATYESGFVIDKFPISRPNLTFSTLTVSNMSPEDSSIYLCSVGTRQSYTFGSGTRLTVV.